The 23 T cell receptor beta chains below come from one sample, sequenced in a study of T cell responses to AZD1222 COVID-19 vaccine. Assay: immunoSEQ multiplex PCR; the TCRdb copy retains only in-frame clones and omits some. This table has some 190,000 clones, 88% appearing once. The sample here was peripheral blood, taken on day 0 of AZD1222 vaccination. Receptors were obtained from an adult in good health.

The chain has TRBV5-1 and TRBJ1-1; the D is unclear. The CDR3 is made up of 13 amino acids. Trimming cost V 2 bases and J 6 bases, with 11 bases left between them. Germline V gives CDR1 SGHRS, CDR2 YFSETQ. The CDR3 nucleotides are TGCGCCAGCAGCTTAATTTTTGACGCTGAAGCTTTCTTT. This translates into CASSLIFDAEAFF. Together with reference TRBV5-1 and TRBJ1-1, the CDR3 gives the full variable domain: KAGVTQTPRYLIKTRGQQVTLSCSPISGHRSVSWYQQTPGQGLQFLFEYFSETQRNKGNFPGRFSGRQFSNSRSEMNVSTLELGDSALYLCASSLIFDAEAFFGQGTRLTVV.

This clone appeared a single time. The chain joins TRBV5-4 to TRBJ2-1; D not resolved. The CDR3 loop spans 11 amino acids. Deletions cut 0 bases from V and 8 bases from J, with 3 bases between. The V gene's germline CDR1 is SGHNT and CDR2 YYREEE (reference sequence). The DNA of the CDR3 is TGTGCCAGCAGCTTGGTCGATGAGCAGTTCTTC. Translated: CASSLVDEQFF.

This chain joins TRBV5-1 and TRBJ1-1, with D possibly TRBD1 on 5 matching bases. Trimming removed 3 bases at V and 2 bases at J, with 8 bases between. Germline V gives CDR1 SGHRS, CDR2 YFSETQ. The CDR3 runs 13 residues. In DNA form, the CDR3 reads TGCGCCAGCAGCTCGACAGAAAACACTGAAGCTTTCTTT. Its protein product is CASSSTENTEAFF.

The V and J genes are TRBV7-7 and TRBJ2-5, with D hard to call. The CDR3 length is 13 residues. Germline CDR1 and CDR2: SSHAT and FNYEAQ (reference sequence). Trimming shortened V by 2 bases and J by 2 bases, and 6 bases separated the two germline ends. CDR3 in DNA: TGTGCCAGCAGCTTATTGGGGCAAGAGACCCAGTACTTC. It encodes CASSLLGQETQYF.

V usage is TRBV5-1 and J usage is TRBJ2-7; tentative D call: TRBD1 (5 bases). This CDR3 region has 14 residues. The V and J ends lost 6 bases and 1 base respectively, with 14 bases between them. Germline CDR1 is SGHRS and CDR2 is YFSETQ. CDR3 residues: CASKFAGSSYEQYF. CDR3 nucleotide sequence: TGCGCCAGCAAATTCGCAGGGTCGTCCTACGAGCAGTACTTC. Variable domain in full (rest from reference TRBV5-1 and TRBJ2-7): KAGVTQTPRYLIKTRGQQVTLSCSPISGHRSVSWYQQTPGQGLQFLFEYFSETQRNKGNFPGRFSGRQFSNSRSEMNVSTLELGDSALYLCASKFAGSSYEQYFGPGTRLTVT.

The CDR3 region is CAWASWGNTIYF. DNA of the CDR3: TGTGCCTGGGCGTCTTGGGGAAACACCATATATTTT. This chain links TRBV30 with TRBJ1-3, with D uncertain. Trimming removed 5 bases at V and 4 bases at J, with 9 bases between. Germline V gene data show CDR1 as GTSNPN and CDR2 as SVGIG (reference sequence). This CDR3 contains 12 residues.

The chain recombines TRBV2 with TRBJ2-3; TRBD1 matches 7 bases. Germline trimming cut 5 bases from V and 5 bases from J; bases unmatched to any gene: 7. CDR1 is SNHLY and CDR2 is FYNNEI in the germline V gene. There are 14 residues in the CDR3. The CDR3 sequence: CASSSRQGEDTQYF. The CDR3 DNA sequence: TGTGCCAGCAGTTCCCGCCAGGGGGAAGATACGCAGTATTTT.

The V call is TRBV5-6, the J call TRBJ1-3; no reliable D call. V was clipped by 0 bases and J by 0 bases, with 13 bases between them. The CDR3 totals 17 residues. The germline V gene has CDR1 SGHDT and CDR2 YYEEEE. In DNA form, the CDR3 reads TGTGCCAGCAGCTTGGGTCCGGCAGACGTCTCTGGAAACACCATATATTTT. Encoded protein: CASSLGPADVSGNTIYF.

The V and J genes are TRBV5-1 and TRBJ2-1, with 8 bases lining up with TRBD2. Trimming cost V 4 bases and J 5 bases; bases outside gene matches: 8. This CDR3 region has 15 residues. The germline CDR1 and CDR2 sequences are SGHRS and YFSETQ. The CDR3 nucleotides read TGCGCCAGCAGCGAAGGACTAGCCGGTGACAATGAGCAGTTCTTC. Protein product: CASSEGLAGDNEQFF.

The rearrangement uses TRBV3-1 (or the pseudogene TRBV3-2) and TRBJ2-2, with D maybe TRBD2 (5 bases). Trimming removed 0 bases from V and 6 bases from J, with 17 bases in between. This CDR3 spans 17 amino acids. Germline CDR1 is LGHDT and CDR2 is YNNKEL (reference sequence). CDR3 coding DNA: TGTGCCAGCAGCCAAGATAAGGGCCCCTGGGAGTCCGGGGAGCTGTTTTTT. This gives the protein CASSQDKGPWESGELFF.

This chain joins TRBV7-6 and TRBJ2-2; 9 nucleotides match TRBD1. Germline CDR1 SGHVS, CDR2 FNYEAQ. The CDR3 length is 16 residues. Trimming removed 6 bases from V and 0 bases from J; junction bases left unmatched: 5. The CDR3 here is CASSSRTGANTGELFF. For the CDR3, the DNA is TGTGCCAGCAGTTCCCGGACAGGGGCGAACACCGGGGAGCTGTTTTTT. Variable domain in full (rest from reference TRBV7-6 and TRBJ2-2): GAGVSQSPRYKVTKRGQDVALRCDPISGHVSLYWYRQALGQGPEFLTYFNYEAQQDKSGLPNDRFSAERPEGSISTLTIQRTEQRDSAMYRCASSSRTGANTGELFFGEGSRLTVL.

This sequence joins TRBV27 and TRBJ1-6; D unresolved. This CDR3 spans 15 amino acids. Trimming shortened V by 3 bases and J by 0 bases, and 6 bases separated the two germline ends. The V gene's germline CDR1 is MNHEY and CDR2 SMNVEV (reference sequence). CDR3 protein: CASSFGTSYNSPLHF. In DNA form, the CDR3 reads TGTGCCAGCAGTTTCGGTACCTCCTATAATTCACCCCTCCACTTT.

This chain joins TRBV7-2 and TRBJ1-2; 8 bases fit TRBD1. The J segment lost 1 base and the V segment lost 5 bases, leaving 9 bases of the junction unmatched. The CDR3 is made up of 16 amino acids. Looked up from germline, CDR1 is SGHTA and CDR2 is FQGNSA. CDR3 in amino acids: CASSPRTGPVNYGYTF. CDR3 DNA sequence: TGTGCCAGCAGCCCGAGGACAGGGCCCGTTAACTATGGCTACACCTTC. The full variable domain, its missing parts supplied by reference TRBV7-2 and TRBJ1-2, is GAGVSQSPSNKVTEKGKDVELRCDPISGHTALYWYRQSLGQGLEFLIYFQGNSAPDKSGLPSDRFSAERTGGSVSTLTIQRTQQEDSAVYLCASSPRTGPVNYGYTFGSGTRLTVV.

This clone was picked up one time. The gene calls are TRBV28 and TRBJ2-7; possible D gene TRBD2, 5 bases. The ends were cut back, 3 bases at V and 7 bases at J, with 16 bases in the middle. CDR1 is MDHEN and CDR2 is SYDVKM in the germline V gene. This CDR3 spans 14 amino acids. The CDR3 DNA sequence: TGTGCCAGCAGTTTGGAGGTGGGGTGGAATGAGCAGTACTTC. Encoded protein: CASSLEVGWNEQYF.

The rearrangement uses TRBV7-6 and TRBJ2-5; 9 positions match TRBD2. Germline-derived CDR1 and CDR2 are SGHVS and FNYEAQ. The CDR3 runs 18 residues. V lost 3 bases, J lost 5 bases, and 16 bases stayed unmatched. CDR3 coding DNA: TGTGCCAGCAGCTTGGTCCCCCACGCGGGGGGGCGGGTGGAGACCCAGTACTTC. Its translation: CASSLVPHAGGRVETQYF.

This clone has ten or more counts. This CDR3 is also generated by other DNA sequences in the sample. The chain carries TRBV19 and TRBJ1-4; the D gene is possibly TRBD1 (6 bases). The germline V gene encodes CDR1 LNHDA and CDR2 SQIVND (reference sequence). The ends were cut back, 6 bases at V and 0 bases at J, with 11 bases in the middle. The CDR3 consists of 15 residues. The CDR3 nucleotides read TGTGCCAGTAGATTGGACAGAGCAACTAATGAAAAACTGTTTTTT. This encodes CASRLDRATNEKLFF.

The chain links TRBV7-6 to TRBJ2-1, with 7 bases lining up with TRBD2. V lost 2 bases and J lost 4; bases outside the gene matches: 8. This CDR3 contains 16 residues. Germline V gene sequence: CDR1 SGHVS, CDR2 FNYEAQ. The CDR3 region is CASSLQAGDHYNEQFF. In DNA form, the CDR3 reads TGTGCCAGCAGCTTACAGGCGGGAGATCATTACAATGAGCAGTTCTTC.

The chain combines TRBV5-5 with TRBJ2-7; the D call may be TRBD1 or TRBD2 (5 bases each). Germline CDR1 SGHKS, CDR2 YYEKEE (reference sequence). The CDR3 is made up of 15 amino acids. Trimming shortened V by 2 bases and J by 2 bases, and 14 bases separated the two germline ends. The CDR3 is CASSFSRGSPYEQYF. In DNA, the CDR3 is TGTGCCAGCAGCTTTTCTCGGGGCTCCCCCTACGAGCAGTACTTC.

This chain joins TRBV27 and TRBJ1-1, with a weak D call TRBD1 (6 bases). Germline CDR1 reads MNHEY; CDR2 reads SMNVEV (reference sequence). The CDR3 is 12 residues long. Trimming pared 1 base from V and 10 bases from J, leaving 10 bases between. The CDR3 nucleotides read TGTGCCAGCAGTTTATTGGGGGCCCCAGCTTTCTTT. It yields the protein CASSLLGAPAFF.

This clone occurred a few times. The chain combines TRBV5-1 with TRBJ2-2; the match to TRBD2 covers 9 bases. CDR3 length: 17 residues. The ends lost 5 bases at V and 1 base at J; junction bases unmatched: 9. The V gene's germline CDR1 is SGHRS and CDR2 YFSETQ. The CDR3 loop reads CASSLGRLAENTGELFF. CDR3 in DNA: TGCGCCAGCAGTTTAGGCAGACTAGCGGAGAACACCGGGGAGCTGTTTTTT.

The chain uses TRBV6-2 or TRBV6-3 and TRBJ2-2, with D perhaps matching TRBD1 or TRBD2 (5 bases each). The germline CDR1 and CDR2 sequences are MNHEY and SVGEGT. This CDR3 region has 19 residues. V was cut by 6 bases and J by 1 base, with 24 bases left in between. In DNA, the CDR3 is TGTGCCAGCAGCCCTACAATCCTCCGGGGCCCAGAGAACACCGGGGAGCTGTTTTTT. Its translation is CASSPTILRGPENTGELFF.

Written as DNA, the CDR3 is TGTGCCAGCAGCCCGACAGGGACAGAATATGGCTACACCTTC. The encoded protein is CASSPTGTEYGYTF. This chain connects TRBV7-9 to TRBJ1-2; 7 bases agree with TRBD1. V lost 5 bases and J lost 5; bases outside the gene matches: 8. CDR1 and CDR2 from the germline V gene are SEHNR and FQNEAQ (reference sequence). This CDR3 comprises 14 residues.

The rearrangement joins TRBV28 to TRBJ2-7, with D possibly matching TRBD2 (5 bases). Trimming took 6 bases from V and 6 from J, leaving 18 bases between them. Germline-derived CDR1 and CDR2 are MDHEN and SYDVKM. CDR3 length equals 14 residues. The CDR3 DNA sequence: TGTGCCAGCAGCCCCGGCGGGTCTGAAACCGAGCAGTACTTC. Its translation is CASSPGGSETEQYF.